One sample yielded the 3 T cell receptor beta chains listed below, sequenced in a study of T cell changes during pregnancy in multiple sclerosis. The data were produced by immunoSEQ multiplex PCR, yet TCRdb's version contains in-frame clones alone and is incomplete. The table includes roughly 40,000 clones, over 85% detected once. The sample consisted of peripheral blood, taken before pregnancy. Receptor source: a female donor with multiple sclerosis, enrolled in a pregnancy study.

The CDR3 bases are TGTGCCTGGAGTTTGCAGGTTGGAGAAGCTTTCTTT. Encoded protein: CAWSLQVGEAFF. The chain links TRBV30 to TRBJ1-1; D unclear. This CDR3 contains 12 residues. Germline V lookup: CDR1 GTSNPN, CDR2 SVGIG (reference sequence). Trimming cost V 2 bases and J 8 bases, with 12 bases left between them.

This chain links TRBV23-1 with TRBJ1-1, with unresolved D. TRBV23-1 is sorted into the ORF group, with uncertain function. Between the trimmed V and J ends, which lost 7 bases and 3 bases, there was a span of 21 bases. This CDR3 is built from 16 residues. The DNA of the CDR3 is TGCGCCAGCACCCCTCCGGCCAACCTCCAGGACACTGAAGCTTTCTTT. The encoded protein is CASTPPANLQDTEAFF.

This chain joins TRBV19 and TRBJ2-1; the match to TRBD2 covers 14 bases. Germline lookup yields CDR1 LNHDA and CDR2 SQIVND (reference sequence). V shed 4 bases, J shed 1 base, and the junction held 6 bases outside the gene matches. There are 18 residues in the CDR3. CDR3 bases: TGTGCCAGTAGTACGGGACTAGCGGGAGTAGGGTCCTACAATGAGCAGTTCTTC. This codes for CASSTGLAGVGSYNEQFF. Supplemented by reference TRBV19 and TRBJ2-1, the full variable domain reads DGGITQSPKYLFRKEGQNVTLSCEQNLNHDAMYWYRQDPGQGLRLIYYSQIVNDFQKGDIAEGYSVSREKKESFPLTVTSAQKNPTAFYLCASSTGLAGVGSYNEQFFGPGTRLTVL.